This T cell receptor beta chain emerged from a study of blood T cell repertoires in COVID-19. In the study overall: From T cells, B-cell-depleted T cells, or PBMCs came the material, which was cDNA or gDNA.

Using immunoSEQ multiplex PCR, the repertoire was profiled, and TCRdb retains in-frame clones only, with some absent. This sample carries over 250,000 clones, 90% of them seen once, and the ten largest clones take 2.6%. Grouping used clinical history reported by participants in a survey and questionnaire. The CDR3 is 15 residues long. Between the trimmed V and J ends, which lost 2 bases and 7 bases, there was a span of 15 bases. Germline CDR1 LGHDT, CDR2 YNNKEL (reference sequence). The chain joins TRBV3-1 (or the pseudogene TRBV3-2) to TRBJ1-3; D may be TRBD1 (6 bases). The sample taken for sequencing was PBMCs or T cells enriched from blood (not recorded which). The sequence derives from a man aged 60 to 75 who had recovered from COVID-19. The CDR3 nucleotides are TGTGCCAGCAGCCAAACAGGGAATAGCATGAACACCATATATTTT. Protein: CASSQTGNSMNTIYF.